The source of this T cell receptor (beta chain) is a study of blood T cell repertoires in COVID-19. Overall study: COVID-19 samples from acute and convalescent phases originated in the United States, Italy and Spain. The analysed material was cDNA or gDNA that came from T cells, B-cell-depleted T cells, or PBMCs.

A few counts support this clone. Per the authors' pipeline: Amplification of reference gene primers was used by the study to estimate nucleated cell counts. Only in-frame clones appear in the TCRdb table, and some are missing; sequencing was by immunoSEQ multiplex PCR. V, J and clone size derive from that table, while D and trimming were established from the DNA sequence. The profile covers 65,000 to 75,000 clones, with under 85% appearing a single time and around 20% taken by the ten largest. Germline assignment: CDR1 SGHAT and CDR2 FQNNGV. The CDR3 has 15 amino acids. V gave up 4 bases and J gave up 1 base, with 14 bases separating them.

This receptor was identified in a man between 65 and 85 years old with acute or convalescent COVID-19. Specimen: peripheral blood. This chain links TRBV11-2 with TRBJ2-7; tentatively, D is TRBD1 (7 bases). The CDR3: CASSSRGTESYEQYF. The CDR3 region has the DNA TGTGCCAGCAGCTCCCGGGGGACAGAGTCCTACGAGCAGTACTTC. The variable domain in full, with the rest retrieved from reference TRBV11-2 and TRBJ2-7, is EAGVAQSPRYKIIEKRQSVAFWCNPISGHATLYWYQQILGQGPKLLIQFQNNGVVDDSQLPKDRFSAERLKGVDSTLKIQPAKLEDSAVYLCASSSRGTESYEQYFGPGTRLTVT.